The present T cell receptor delta chain was sequenced within a study of gamma-delta chains in newborns, infants, children (dated by TCRdb to about 2019). Regarding the research as a whole: According to the study title, microbial exposure causes polyclonal expansion of innate gammadelta T cells right after birth. Right after human newborns were born, the researchers looked at the way microbial exposure shaped their populations of innate gammadelta T cells.

The germline V gene provides CDR1 TSWWSYY and CDR2 QGS. The CDR3 runs 21 residues from the cysteine to the phenylalanine. The retained sequence is limited to the CDR3, 63 bases, with the frame set at the first base. V sheds 3 bases and J sheds 3 bases, leaving 32 bases between their ends. This clone was counted a few times. The specificity of this receptor is unknown. Base qualities are not provided; no much larger clone lies one nucleotide away. The run used an Illumina MiSeq. Public reads were reanalyzed in TCRdb with CATT, and rows carrying the same DNA were merged afterwards. The sample includes several thousand delta-chain clones, with 45% to 65% observed a single time. The ten largest make up more than 12% of the sample.

The sequencing sample was made of blood. The TCR comes from a child who received the measles vaccine. In this chain, TRDV1 is recombined with TRDJ1; TRDD2 is a weak D gene call, 6 bases matching. The CDR3 amino acid sequence is: CALGDRPSVGPPWFVPDKLIF. The DNA is as follows: TGTGCTCTTGGGGATAGGCCTTCCGTAGGACCTCCCTGGTTTGTGCCCGATAAACTCATCTTT.